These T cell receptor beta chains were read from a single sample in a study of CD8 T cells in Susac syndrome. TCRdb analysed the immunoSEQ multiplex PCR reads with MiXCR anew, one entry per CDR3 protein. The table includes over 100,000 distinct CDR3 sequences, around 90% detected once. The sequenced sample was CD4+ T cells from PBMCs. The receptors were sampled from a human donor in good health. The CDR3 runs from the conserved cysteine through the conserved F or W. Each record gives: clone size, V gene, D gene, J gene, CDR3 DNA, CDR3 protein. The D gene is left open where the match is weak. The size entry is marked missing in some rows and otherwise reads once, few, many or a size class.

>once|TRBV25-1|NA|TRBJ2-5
NA
CASAFGSVETQYF
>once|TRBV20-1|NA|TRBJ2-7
TGCAGTGCTAGTAAGGCTCGTCAGACTACCTACGAGCAGTACTTC
CSASKARQTTYEQYF
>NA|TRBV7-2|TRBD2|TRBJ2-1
TGTGCCAGCAGGTTTATAGCGGGGGACAATGAGCAGTTCTTC
CASRFIAGDNEQFF
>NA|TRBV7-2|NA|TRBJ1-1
TGTGCCAGCAGCCTAGAAGGCTACGGGAACACTGAAGCTTTCTTT
CASSLEGYGNTEAFF
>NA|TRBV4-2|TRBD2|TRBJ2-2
TGTGCCAGCAGCCCCAGCGGGGGGGCCGACACCGGGGAGCTGTTTTTT
CASSPSGGADTGELFF
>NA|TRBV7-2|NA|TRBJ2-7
TGTGCCAGCAGCTCCCTTTACGAGCAGTACTTC
CASSSLYEQYF
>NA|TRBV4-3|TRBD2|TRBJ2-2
TGCGCCAGCAGCCCAAGCGGACTAGCGGGAATCACCGGGGAGCTGTTTTTT
CASSPSGLAGITGELFF
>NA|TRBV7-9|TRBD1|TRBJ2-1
TGTGCCAGCAGCCCGGGACAGGGGGTAGGATACAATGAGCAGTTCTTC
CASSPGQGVGYNEQFF
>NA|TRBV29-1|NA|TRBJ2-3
TGCAGCGCCGACTGGGCAGATACGCAGTATTTT
CSADWADTQYF
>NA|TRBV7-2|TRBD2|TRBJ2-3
TGTGCCAGCAGCTTCCAGGCGGGAGGGCCAGATACGCAGTATTTT
CASSFQAGGPDTQYF
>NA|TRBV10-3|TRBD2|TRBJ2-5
TGTGCCATCAGCCAAGTAGCGGGAGGGCGAAAGACCCAGTACTTC
CAISQVAGGRKTQYF
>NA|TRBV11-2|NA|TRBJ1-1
TGTGCCAGCAGCTTGAGGATCTCGGACACTGAAGCTTTCTTT
CASSLRISDTEAFF
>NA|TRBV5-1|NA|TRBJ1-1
TGCGCCAGCAGCTTGGTGGGGGTGGAAACTGAAGCTTTCTTT
CASSLVGVETEAFF
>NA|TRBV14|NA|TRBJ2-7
TGTGCCAGCATAAACCCTCCTCTATCCTACGAGCAGTACTTC
CASINPPLSYEQYF
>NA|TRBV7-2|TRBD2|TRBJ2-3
TGTGCCAGCAGCTTAGCCCCCGGACTAGCCACAGATACGCAGTATTTT
CASSLAPGLATDTQYF
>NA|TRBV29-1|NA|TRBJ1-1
TGCAGCGTTGTCCAGGTAACTGAAGCTTTCTTT
CSVVQVTEAFF
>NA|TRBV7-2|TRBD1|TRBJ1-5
TGTGCCAGCAGGCAGGGGGCTGGCAATCAGCCCCAGCATTTT
CASRQGAGNQPQHF
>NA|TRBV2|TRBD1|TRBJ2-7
TGTGCCAGCAGCGGACAGGGGGACGAGCAGTACTTC
CASSGQGDEQYF
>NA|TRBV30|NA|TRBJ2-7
TGTGCCTGGAGTGTACTGGGGGGCGCGATGGCCGAGCAGTACTTC
CAWSVLGGAMAEQYF
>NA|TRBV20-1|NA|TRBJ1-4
TGCAGTGCTAGCCCACTTAACAGGTGGGAGGAAAAACTGTTTTTT
CSASPLNRWEEKLFF
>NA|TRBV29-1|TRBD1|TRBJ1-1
TGCAGCATGGGACAGACAAACACTGAAGCTTTCTTT
CSMGQTNTEAFF
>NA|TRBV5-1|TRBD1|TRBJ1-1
TGCGCCAGCAGCTCCGGACAGGAGAACACTGAAGCTTTCTTT
CASSSGQENTEAFF
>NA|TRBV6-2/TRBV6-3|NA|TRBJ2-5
TGTGCCAGCAGCTCCCCGACGTTACTCCAAGAGACCCAGTACTTC
CASSSPTLLQETQYF
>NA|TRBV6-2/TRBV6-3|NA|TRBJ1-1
TGTGCCAGCAGTTACTCGATTTCAGTGACTGAAGCTTTCTTT
CASSYSISVTEAFF
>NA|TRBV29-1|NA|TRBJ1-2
TGCAGCGTTCAAGAACCGACCGTCTATGGCTACACCTTC
CSVQEPTVYGYTF
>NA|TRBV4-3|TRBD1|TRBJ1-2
TGCGCCAGCAGCCAAGATAGACAGGGATCGGGCTACACCTTC
CASSQDRQGSGYTF
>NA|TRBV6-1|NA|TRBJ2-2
TGTGCCAGCAGGATGTCGAACACCGGGGAGCTGTTTTTT
CASRMSNTGELFF
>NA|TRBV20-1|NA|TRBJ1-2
TGCAGTGCTCCACCCCAGGGTTGGTATGGCTACACCTTC
CSAPPQGWYGYTF
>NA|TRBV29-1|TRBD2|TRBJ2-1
TGCAGCGTTGCACCCCCTAGCGGCCTTATCATGAGGTTCTTC
CSVAPPSGLIMRFF
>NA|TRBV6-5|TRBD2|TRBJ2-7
TGTGCCAGCAGTTACCTTACTAGCGGGAGGAGCTCCTACGAGCAGTACTTC
CASSYLTSGRSSYEQYF
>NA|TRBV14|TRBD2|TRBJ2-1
TGTGCCAGCAGCCAAGTAGCGGGAAAGCAGTTCTTC
CASSQVAGKQFF
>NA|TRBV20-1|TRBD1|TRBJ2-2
TGCAGTGCGGGGACAGGGACGAACACCGGGGAGCTGTTTTTT
CSAGTGTNTGELFF
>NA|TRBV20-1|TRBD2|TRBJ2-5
TGCAGTGCTCAGCGGGAACAGGAGACCCAGTACTTC
CSAQREQETQYF
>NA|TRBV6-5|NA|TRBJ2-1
TGTGCCAGCAGTTGGCCGGGGGCCCAGCAGTTCTTC
CASSWPGAQQFF
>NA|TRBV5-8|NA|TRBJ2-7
TGTGCCAGCAGCGCACAGAACAGGGAGGAGCAGTACTTC
CASSAQNREEQYF
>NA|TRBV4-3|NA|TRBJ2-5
TGCGCCAGCAGCCAAGATGTATATAGGGAGACCCAGTACTTC
CASSQDVYRETQYF
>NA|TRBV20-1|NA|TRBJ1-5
TGCAGTGCTCGGGACATTAATCAGCCCCAGCATTTT
CSARDINQPQHF
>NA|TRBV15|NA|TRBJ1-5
TGTGCCACCAGCAGAGGAGATGTTTGGGGATATAGCAATCAGCCCCAGCATTTT
CATSRGDVWGYSNQPQHF
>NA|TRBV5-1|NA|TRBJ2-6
TGCGCCAGCAGCTTCACGGCCAGAGTGAGGGCTGGGGCCAACGTCCTGACTTTC
CASSFTARVRAGANVLTF
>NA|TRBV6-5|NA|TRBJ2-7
TGTGCCAGCAGGATGGGGGGAAAAGTATACGAGCAGTACTTC
CASRMGGKVYEQYF
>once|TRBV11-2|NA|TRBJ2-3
TGTGCCAGCAGCTTATACTGGTCTAGCACAGATACGCAGTATTTT
CASSLYWSSTDTQYF
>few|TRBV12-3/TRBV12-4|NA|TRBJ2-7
TGTGCCAGCAGGATGGTTGGGACCTACGAGCAGTACTTC
CASRMVGTYEQYF
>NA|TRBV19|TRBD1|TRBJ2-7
TGTGCCAGTTCTTTCGGACAGGCTCGCGAGCAGTACTTC
CASSFGQAREQYF
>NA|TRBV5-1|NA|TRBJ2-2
TGCGCCAGCAGCTTGGCCACCGGGGACACCGGGGAGCTGTTTTTT
CASSLATGDTGELFF
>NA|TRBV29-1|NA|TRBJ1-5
TGCAGCGTAGACAGTCCGGGACAGCCCCAGCATTTT
CSVDSPGQPQHF
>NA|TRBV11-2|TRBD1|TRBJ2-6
TGTGCCAGCAGTCCCCGACTTGGACAGGCCCTCTCTGGGGCCAACGTCCTGACTTTC
CASSPRLGQALSGANVLTF
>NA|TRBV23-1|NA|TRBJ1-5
TGCGCCAGCAGTCAATCGAGGGGATACAATCAGCCCCAGCATTTT
CASSQSRGYNQPQHF
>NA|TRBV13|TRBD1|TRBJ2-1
TGTGCCAGCAGCCGAGGGACAGGGCCCCTGAGTGAGCAGTTCTTC
CASSRGTGPLSEQFF
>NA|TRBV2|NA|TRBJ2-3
TGTGCCAGAACTCCCGAGGGCCCAGGGCGGAGAGAAAGCACAGATACGCAGTATTTT
CARTPEGPGRRESTDTQYF
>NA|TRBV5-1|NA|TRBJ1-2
TGCGCCAGCAGCTTGGCCCCTACGATGGGAGAGAGCTACACCTTC
CASSLAPTMGESYTF
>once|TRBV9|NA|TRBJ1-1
TGTGCCAGCAGCGTAAGACCAGCGAGAACGGACAGACCGGGGGGAGAAGCTTTCTTT
CASSVRPARTDRPGGEAFF
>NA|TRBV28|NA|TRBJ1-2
TGTGCCATCGATGAGCGCCCGTTTAACTATGGCTACACCTTC
CAIDERPFNYGYTF
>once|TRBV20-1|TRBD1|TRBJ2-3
TGCAGTGCTGGGGGACAGCCGAGACCTAGCACAGATACGCAGTATTTT
CSAGGQPRPSTDTQYF
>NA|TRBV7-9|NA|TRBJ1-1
TGTGCCAGCAGCGCAGGCCGCTGGGGCACTGAAGCTTTCTTT
CASSAGRWGTEAFF
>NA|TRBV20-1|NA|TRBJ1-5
TGCAGTGCTAGAAAGGGAGTGGGTCAGCCCCAGCATTTT
CSARKGVGQPQHF